Below, 17 T cell receptor beta chains from the same sample are listed, as sequenced in a study of control samples from healthy donors and cancer patients. The protocol was immunoSEQ multiplex PCR, while the TCRdb copy is restricted to in-frame clones and leaves out a portion. The sample lists roughly 450,000 clones, roughly 90% occurring once. Sequenced sample: PBMCs. The receptors here all came from a man aged 35 to 55 with head and neck cancer.

V usage is TRBV5-4 and J usage is TRBJ1-2; D not resolved. Trimming cost V 3 bases and J 4 bases, with 7 bases left between them. The CDR3 totals 12 residues. Germline loops: CDR1 SGHNT, CDR2 YYREEE (reference sequence). CDR3 nucleotide sequence: TGTGCCAGCAGCTCCCCAGGCTATGGCTACACCTTC. It translates to CASSSPGYGYTF.

This clone was seen once. The chain combines TRBV5-1 with TRBJ2-7, with D possibly being TRBD2 (6 bases). In germline, CDR1 is SGHRS, CDR2 YFSETQ. V lost 2 bases and J 9 bases, leaving 12 bases between the germline ends. The CDR3 is 12 residues long. The CDR3 sequence: CASSFGGLGQYF. In nucleotides, the CDR3 is TGCGCCAGCAGCTTCGGGGGTTTGGGGCAGTACTTC. Full variable domain (rest looked up from reference TRBV5-1 and TRBJ2-7): KAGVTQTPRYLIKTRGQQVTLSCSPISGHRSVSWYQQTPGQGLQFLFEYFSETQRNKGNFPGRFSGRQFSNSRSEMNVSTLELGDSALYLCASSFGGLGQYFGPGTRLTVT.

The count of this clone is one. This chain joins TRBV18 and TRBJ1-1; 9 bases agree with TRBD1. Germline assignment: CDR1 KGHSH and CDR2 LQKENI. V lost 7 bases to trimming and J lost 1 base; unmatched junction nucleotides: 22. The CDR3 loop spans 20 amino acids. The CDR3 sequence: CASCRAGQGEYDSPNTEAFF. CDR3 nucleotide sequence: TGTGCCAGCTGCAGGGCGGGACAGGGTGAATACGACAGCCCGAACACTGAAGCTTTCTTT.

J is TRBJ1-5 and V is TRBV6-1; weak D call: TRBD1 (5 bases). Germline CDR1 is MNHNS and CDR2 is SASEGT. Trimming took off 3 bases at V and 0 bases at J, with 9 bases between the two ends. CDR3 length equals 15 residues. The CDR3 bases are TGTGCCAGCAGTGAGACAGACCATAGCAATCAGCCCCAGCATTTT. Translating it yields CASSETDHSNQPQHF.

This rearrangement joins TRBV3-1 (or the pseudogene TRBV3-2) to TRBJ1-2, with TRBD1 matching over 7 bases. Germline CDR1 is LGHDT and CDR2 is YNNKEL (reference sequence). V was clipped by 4 bases and J by 4 bases; unmatched bases: 6. CDR3 length: 14 amino acids. The DNA of the CDR3 is TGTGCCAGCAGCCCCCGGGGACAGTCCTATGGCTACACCTTC. It is translated as CASSPRGQSYGYTF.

In DNA, the CDR3 is TGTGCCAGCAGTTTATCTGCCCAAGGACTAGCGGGCCACAATGAGCAGTTCTTC. Amino acids: CASSLSAQGLAGHNEQFF. The chain joins TRBV27 to TRBJ2-1; TRBD2 agrees at 11 bases. V lost 0 bases to trimming and J lost 5 bases; unmatched junction nucleotides: 9. CDR3 size: 18 residues. Germline V gene sequence: CDR1 MNHEY, CDR2 SMNVEV (reference sequence).

This chain connects TRBV11-1 to TRBJ2-5, with D unclear. V was shortened by 1 base and J by 2 bases, with 14 bases between the two germline ends. Germline V gene data show CDR1 as SGHAT and CDR2 as FQDESV (reference sequence). CDR3 length equals 16 residues. The CDR3 reads CASSLVPSWEQETQYF. The CDR3 bases are TGTGCCAGCAGCTTAGTCCCGTCTTGGGAACAAGAGACCCAGTACTTC.

J is TRBJ2-1 and V is TRBV14; the D is unclear. There are 13 residues in the CDR3. The V and J ends lost 1 base and 5 bases respectively, with 6 bases between them. Germline CDR1 reads SGHDN; CDR2 reads FVKESK. DNA of the CDR3: TGTGCCAGCAGCCAAGGACGTCACAATGAGCAGTTCTTC. Translation gives CASSQGRHNEQFF. The full variable domain, rest sourced from reference TRBV14 and TRBJ2-1, is EAGVTQFPSHSVIEKGQTVTLRCDPISGHDNLYWYRRVMGKEIKFLLHFVKESKQDESGMPNNRFLAERTGGTYSTLKVQPAELEDSGVYFCASSQGRHNEQFFGPGTRLTVL.

This sequence joins TRBV5-6 and TRBJ2-7, with 8 bases that match TRBD1. The CDR3 has 15 amino acids. Trimming at V came to 6 bases and at J to 3 bases, leaving 11 bases not matched to a gene. From germline, CDR1 is SGHDT and CDR2 YYEEEE. CDR3 amino acids: CASTLGTGRLYEQYF. CDR3 bases: TGTGCCAGCACGCTTGGGACAGGCCGACTCTACGAGCAGTACTTC. The whole variable domain, remainder taken from reference TRBV5-6 and TRBJ2-7, is DAGVTQSPTHLIKTRGQQVTLRCSPKSGHDTVSWYQQALGQGPQFIFQYYEEEERQRGNFPDRFSGHQFPNYSSELNVNALLLGDSALYLCASTLGTGRLYEQYFGPGTRLTVT.

This chain connects TRBV28 to TRBJ1-3; a possible D gene is TRBD1 (6 bases). This CDR3 has 18 amino acids. The germline CDR1 and CDR2 sequences are MDHEN and SYDVKM. The V end lost 5 bases, the J end lost 0 bases, and 20 bases lay between the germline ends. The CDR3 here is CASSPGGGRTFSGNTIYF. CDR3 in DNA: TGTGCCAGCAGTCCCGGGGGCGGACGGACCTTCTCTGGAAACACCATATATTTT.

This chain joins TRBV19 and TRBJ2-3; D is undetermined. Trimming removed 1 base from V and 3 bases from J, with 8 bases in between. The CDR3 is made up of 14 amino acids. The V gene's germline CDR1 is LNHDA and CDR2 SQIVND (reference sequence). Here the CDR3 DNA reads TGTGCCAGTAGTATAGGGCAGGTGACAGATACGCAGTATTTT. It encodes CASSIGQVTDTQYF.

The gene calls are TRBV27 and TRBJ2-7; D might be TRBD2 (6 bases). This CDR3 region has 14 residues. Germline assignment: CDR1 MNHEY and CDR2 SMNVEV (reference sequence). V lost 2 bases, J lost 0 bases, and 8 bases lay in between. CDR3 DNA: TGTGCCAGCAGTTTAGCGGGGATCTCCTACGAGCAGTACTTC. It yields the protein CASSLAGISYEQYF.

On this clone: This CDR3 is also generated by other DNA sequences in the sample. The rearrangement joins TRBV18 to TRBJ1-2, with a tentative D call TRBD1 (5 bases). The germline V and J ends were trimmed by 3 bases and 2 bases, with 10 bases remaining between them. From germline, CDR1 is KGHSH and CDR2 LQKENI. The CDR3 loop spans 14 amino acids. In DNA form, the CDR3 reads TGTGCCAGCTCACCGGGACGGGGAAACTATGGCTACACCTTC. Amino acid sequence: CASSPGRGNYGYTF.

CDR3 nucleotides: TGCGCCAGCAGCTTGGGATCGGCAGGGCCGAAGGATACGCAGTATTTT. This encodes CASSLGSAGPKDTQYF. The rearrangement joins TRBV5-1 to TRBJ2-3; TRBD1 might be the D (5 bases). The CDR3 extends over 16 amino acids. Germline lookup yields CDR1 SGHRS and CDR2 YFSETQ. V was pared by 0 bases and J by 6 bases, with 17 bases between.

To note about this clone: The sample carries other DNA sequences with the same CDR3. The rearrangement links TRBV6-2 or TRBV6-3 to TRBJ2-7; possible D gene TRBD2, 5 bases. The V gene lost 3 bases and the J gene lost 2 bases, with 11 bases spanning the gap. This CDR3 comprises 14 residues. Germline V gene lookup returns CDR1 MNHEY and CDR2 SVGEGT. The CDR3 here is CASSYPTGTYEQYF. The DNA for the CDR3 is TGTGCCAGCAGTTATCCTACGGGAACCTACGAGCAGTACTTC.

The rearrangement links TRBV5-1 to TRBJ2-5, with TRBD1 identical over 9 bases. Germline CDR1 and CDR2: SGHRS and YFSETQ. The CDR3 has 15 residues. V lost 3 bases, J lost 3 bases, and 6 bases stayed unmatched. The CDR3 coding sequence is TGCGCCAGCAGCTCGGACAGGGGTTTTGAAGAGACCCAGTACTTC. Translation: CASSSDRGFEETQYF.

The table lists this clone with a few counts. This chain uses TRBV13 with TRBJ2-1; TRBD2 matches 9 bases. The CDR3 totals 17 residues. The V gene end was trimmed by 2 bases and the J gene end by 5 bases; junction bases not matched to a gene: 10. Germline V gives CDR1 PRHDT, CDR2 FYEKMQ (reference sequence). This chain's CDR3 is CASSLKVWRGGHNEQFF. The CDR3 bases are TGTGCCAGCAGCTTAAAAGTTTGGCGGGGGGGCCACAATGAGCAGTTCTTC.